This T cell receptor (beta chain) comes out of a study of shared clonotypes between healthy human individuals. CDR1 and CDR2 from the germline V gene are SGHRS and YFSETQ. V lost 2 bases and J lost 0, with 9 bases in between. This CDR3 region has 15 residues. Generated by immunoSEQ multiplex PCR, the TCRdb table keeps only in-frame clones and is missing some. Among roughly 2.4 million clones listed, around 95% were seen once. As concerns this clone: The antigen remains undetermined.

Overall study results and limits: The study found 4.5% to 5% of naive CD4 clonotypes shared across a few donors.

This sequence originates from a man younger than 35 in good health. This chain uses TRBV5-1 with TRBJ2-1; no definite D call. Sequences were obtained from naive CD4+ T cells sorted from blood. As for subset: CD45RA+ positively selected. The CDR3 loop is CASSFGSISYNEQFF. CDR3 bases: TGCGCCAGCAGCTTCGGCAGCATCTCCTACAATGAGCAGTTCTTC.